This T cell receptor (beta chain) was captured by sequencing in a study of T-cell memory formation after mild COVID-19. Study summary: Across donors, TCR clusters were largely donor specific. Study conclusions and caveats: Clones that contracted from day 15 to 85 were balanced CD4/CD8, while later expanders leaned CD4+. The pre-infection memory compartment contained some responding clones, suggesting cross-reactive memory joined.

Germline CDR1 reads SGHRS; CDR2 reads YFSETQ. With 0 bases removed from V and 5 bases from J, the gap between germline ends came to 15 bases. The CDR3 extends over 15 amino acids. A few counts support this clonotype. Its antigen is unknown. TCRdb itself ran the 5' RACE reads through MiXCR, one entry per CDR3 protein. The top ten hold under 25% of the sample, which has fewer than 300,000 distinct CDR3 sequences, 15% to 20% seen once. This chain links TRBV5-1 with TRBJ2-7, with a possible D match to TRBD1 (6 bases). The sequencing sample was made of PBMCs or a T cell subset sorted from them (not recorded which). The receptor's source is a man aged 18 to 35 who had mild COVID-19 (a few samples of this study predate the infection). Cell type and time point are not known. CDR3 protein: CASSLVGSRGNEQYF. DNA of the CDR3: TGCGCCAGCAGCTTGGTGGGTTCCAGGGGTAACGAGCAGTACTTC.